This T cell receptor (beta chain) emerged from a study of T cell repertoires in aging, cancer and after chemotherapy (dated 2019 in TCRdb). Regarding the study in general: The donors fell into six age groups ranging from 30 or younger to 70 or older, and each group had at least three individuals. TCR repertoires from healthy donor controls were recorded over periods of several months to years and showed clear clonal overlap between repeated samplings. The complete dataset included around 8.8 million TCR reads. The study profiled peripheral blood TCR beta repertoires from healthy donors and cancer patients to examine immunoaging and T cell reconstitution after chemotherapy. Alongside some 96 healthy donors serving as a reference group, the cohort included 200 to 250 cancer patients, of whom some 91 had hematological cancers and approximately 120 had solid cancers.

TCR beta rearrangements were amplified from genomic DNA isolated from peripheral blood, not from sorted cells or RNA. Within its sample, this clonotype is medium-sized (0.01 to 0.1%). There is no known antigen for this receptor. Base qualities are not provided; no much larger clone lies one nucleotide away. From the cysteine up to the phenylalanine, the CDR3 has a length of 15 residues. This entry keeps only the CDR3 DNA: 45 bases, framed from base 1. Trimming costs V 4 bases and J 1 base, and their ends lie 11 bases apart. The germline V gene encodes CDR1 MNHEY and CDR2 SVGAGI. Multiplex touch-down PCR with a mixed TRB-A/B primer pool was used to amplify rearranged TRB sequences covering the V, D and J segments. Two consecutive PCR reactions with Phusion HS II polymerase added Illumina adapters and sample indices to the amplicons. Amplicons were gel-purified with the NucleoSpin Gel and PCR Clean-up kit, then checked with Qubit and an Agilent 2100 Bioanalyzer. The libraries were sequenced on an Illumina MiSeq with 600-cycle, single-indexed, paired-end runs. The original pipeline was this. MiXCR versions 2.12 and 3.0.5 were used to process TRB sequences. Each unique CDR3 nucleotide sequence was treated as one clone, and only productive sequences with two or more reads were kept. Shannon diversity, evenness, clonality (one minus evenness), and alpha-parameterized diversity profiles from alpha 0 to 5 were included as repertoire metrics. The IGoR algorithm was used to calculate generation probabilities for clones in the paired samples taken before and after chemotherapy. TCRdb redid the processing of the public reads, applying fastp at Q25 and MiXCR, and retained in-frame beta chains. CDR3 protein duplicates are merged, each entry listing the most common genes and DNA. TCRdb's processing, not the study's, gives the V and J calls here. The sample contains more than 8,000 distinct CDR3 sequences, around two fifths of them found a single time. The top ten clonotypes cover around 3.3% of the sample.

Points the paper makes about the study in general: Compared with age-matched healthy donors, untreated patients with either hematological or solid cancers had significantly lower TCR diversity in the blood along with higher clonality. Declining TCR diversity with age in healthy donors was mainly explained by loss of richness; in cancer patients, loss of evenness also contributed. Median generation probability increased over the chemotherapy interval in both cancer cohorts, suggesting repertoire reconstitution through rebound thymic output. The authors noted that the repertoire data do not allow conclusions about immunological memory after chemotherapy.

Specimen: blood. The chain links TRBV6-5 with TRBJ2-1; the D region possibly corresponds to TRBD2 (5 bases align). This sequence originates from a human donor in good health. The DNA sequence reads TGTGCCAGCAGTTTCGACTACGGTTCCTACAATGAGCAGTTCTTC. It encodes CASSFDYGSYNEQFF.